This T cell receptor beta chain was obtained from a study of shared clonotypes between healthy human individuals (dated by TCRdb to 2020 to 2021). Notes on the research overall: Two women and a few men aged 18 to 49 years were included in the cohort. For each donor, three plates each were used for CD4 naive and CD4 memory, two plates were used for CD8 naive, and one plate was used for CD8 memory. Blood TCR repertoires of five healthy adults were deeply sequenced to estimate repertoire size and the extent of clonotype sharing between individuals. Different laboratories and diverse techniques were used to prepare libraries and sequence TCR repertoires, to increase sequencing depth and limit assay-specific biases. Each donor's leukapheresis produced roughly between roughly 0.85 and 9 billion PBMCs. Broad study findings and their caveats: About 5% of naive CD4, 3.5% of naive CD8, roughly 2.4% of memory CD4, and 0.35% to 0.4% of memory CD8 clonotypes were shared across four donors. Pairwise subsampling indicated that sequencing depth was expected to affect the degree of clonotype sharing among donors. Compared with non-shared clonotypes, the clonotypes found in all four sorted-subset donors had higher generation probabilities. Estimated clonotype richness was generally larger for naive than for memory subsets. Because the study included only a small number of donors, the genetic and exposure-history diversity represented was limited. Only blood was sampled, and tissue TCR repertoires likely differ from those in blood. Even with the large sequencing depth, rarefaction of the sorted-subset datasets indicated that sequencing was incomplete.

The donors were healthy, HIV-negative adults who had no recently reported acute infections or vaccinations. All donors were Caucasian adults living in Nashville, Tennessee, USA. CD4+ T cells were enriched through magnetic negative selection, after which naive cells were positively selected on CD45RA and the remaining negative fraction served as the memory subset. After blood collection by leukapheresis, PBMCs were isolated using Ficoll-Histopaque density gradient centrifugation and then cryopreserved in the vapor phase of liquid nitrogen. Analytical flow cytometry was used to check the purity and quantity of every magnetically sorted T cell population. Genomic DNA was isolated from every sorted fraction and measured by UV absorbance on a Nanodrop 2000c. TCR CDR3 regions were amplified from genomic DNA by multiplex PCR using the deep immunoSEQ assay. Extracted genomic DNA from each cell subset was distributed evenly across all wells of several immunoSEQ 96-well plates, and each plate was treated as a replicate. Each replicate PCR for sorted subsets received around 210 ng genomic DNA, equal to about 29,000 T cell genomes. Purified libraries were quantified with a Qubit 3.0 fluorometer, sized on a Bioanalyzer 2100, and re-quantified with the KAPA Library Quantification kit. A separate single-read 150-cycle Illumina NextSeq 550 flow cell was used to sequence each immunoSEQ 96-well plate. The authors processed their data as follows. Because the immunoSEQ output included only junctional sequences and no quality scores, the filtering could not be the same as the filtering used for full-length reads. Sequences were annotated with PyIR, a Python wrapper for IgBLAST v1.9, using IMGT germline references to assign V/J genes and CDR3. Reads were removed for weak V/J assignments (E-value above 1e-6), missing CDR3, stop codons, out-of-frame junctions, or ambiguous translated residues. V3J clonotypes were defined as sequences sharing an identical inferred V gene, J gene, and CDR3 amino acid sequence. Percentage overlap between repertoires was calculated by dividing the number of shared unique clonotypes by the size of the smaller repertoire. RTK rarefaction, the Chao1 estimator, and Recon v2.1 estimates of unobserved clonotypes were used to assess repertoire richness. For all TCRbeta clonotypes obtained by the gDNA method from a few donors, generation probabilities were computed with OLGA. What TCRdb holds here is the immuneACCESS table cut down to in-frame rearrangements. Part of the clones is not present; checked against another copy, under half of the missing clones reflect an unresolved V gene, and the others are unexplained. That table supplies the V and J calls and clone size; D and trimming were determined from the DNA. In this sample the table shows 2 million to 3 million clones, approximately 93% of which occur a single time. 0.35% to 0.45% of the sample belongs to the ten largest clones.

CDR1 and CDR2 are drawn from the germline V gene (reference sequence): GTSNPN, SVGIG. The CDR3 contains 15 residues, cysteine and phenylalanine counted. Only the CDR3 DNA is retained, 45 bases long and in frame from the first base. Trimming takes 6 bases from V and 0 bases from J, and the germline ends sit 17 bases apart. About this clone itself: Its antigen is unknown. No clone much larger than this one lies a single base away; base qualities are absent.

The sequence came from a man younger than 35 in good health. Some clones in this sample may be carry-over from other donors' samples. Sequencing used naive CD4+ T cells from PBMCs. In light of the paper, this sample's cell subset or site label describes: CD45RA+ positively selected. The chain employs TRBV30 and TRBJ1-2, with the D gene not clear enough to name. The nucleotide sequence is TGTGCCTGCCTAATATCGCGAGGCCCTAACTATGGCTACACCTTC. Translation gives CACLISRGPNYGYTF.